One sample yielded the 32 T cell receptor beta chains listed below, sequenced in a study of response to subunit inactivated influenza vaccine. TCRdb passed the RT-PCR reads through MiXCR, listing each CDR3 protein once. This sample has roughly 710,000 distinct CDR3 sequences, with 12% to 15% found just once. The sample here was PBMCs from blood, taken 14 to 15 days before vaccination. The receptor source for this set is a man aged 50 or older who received an inactivated influenza vaccine.

Note on this clonotype: This could be a read error, since a much larger clone is one nucleotide away. The chain recombines TRBV7-2 with TRBJ2-7; D is uncertain. The germline CDR1 and CDR2 sequences are SGHTA and FQGNSA. This CDR3 region has 13 residues. The CDR3 loop is CARSSVSAGGQYF. CDR3 coding DNA: TGTGCCAGAAGCTCTGTGTCGGCCGGTGGGCAGTACTTC.

The DNA of the CDR3 is TGTGCCAGCAGCCAAGTCTTAGCGCCATACACCGGGGAGCTGTTTTTT. Amino acid sequence: CASSQVLAPYTGELFF. J is TRBJ2-2 and V is TRBV3-1, with D perhaps matching TRBD2 (5 bases). Germline V gene data show CDR1 as LGHDT and CDR2 as YNNKEL (reference sequence). The V end lost 1 base, the J end lost 3 bases, and 12 bases lay between the germline ends. The CDR3 totals 16 residues.

The chain employs TRBV3-1 and TRBJ2-7; D might be TRBD2 (6 bases). V was shortened by 3 bases and J by 0 bases, with 12 bases between the two germline ends. The CDR3 consists of 15 residues. CDR1 is LGHDT and CDR2 is YNNKEL in the germline V gene (reference sequence). CDR3: CASSQAGPRSYEQYF. CDR3 bases: TGTGCCAGCAGCCAGGCGGGACCCCGCTCCTACGAGCAGTACTTC.

The table lists this clonotype with a few counts. The V and J genes are TRBV2 and TRBJ2-3, with D possibly being TRBD2 (6 bases). From germline, CDR1 is SNHLY and CDR2 FYNNEI. V shed 4 bases and J shed 3 bases, with 14 bases lying between them. The CDR3 has 15 amino acids. The chain's CDR3 is CASSAGGMWTDTQYF. CDR3 in DNA: TGTGCCAGCAGTGCCGGAGGGATGTGGACAGATACGCAGTATTTT. The full variable domain, in which reference TRBV2 and TRBJ2-3 provide the parts outside the CDR3, is EPEVTQTPSHQVTQMGQEVILRCVPISNHLYFYWYRQILGQKVEFLVSFYNNEISEKSEIFDDQFSVERPDGSNFTLKIRSTKLEDSAMYFCASSAGGMWTDTQYFGPGTRLTVL.

V is TRBV6-2 or TRBV6-3 and J is TRBJ2-7; 8 bases align to TRBD1. The CDR3 totals 12 residues. Trimming removed 4 bases from V and 12 bases from J; junction bases left unmatched: 8. CDR1 MNHEY and CDR2 SVGEGT come from the germline V gene. CDR3 bases: TGTGCCAGCAGTTTCGGACAGGGCGTGCTGTACTTC. Translating it yields CASSFGQGVLYF.

This chain joins TRBV4-3 and TRBJ1-5; D gene unclear. V was cut by 1 base and J by 5 bases, with 12 bases left in between. CDR3 size: 15 residues. The germline V gene encodes CDR1 LGHNA and CDR2 YSLEER. The CDR3 protein is CASSQVFSGYQPQHF. The CDR3 DNA follows: TGCGCCAGCAGCCAAGTTTTTTCAGGATATCAGCCCCAGCATTTT.

The chain joins TRBV4-3 to TRBJ2-3; D is perhaps TRBD2 (5 bases). Trimming removed 2 bases at V and 1 base at J, with 16 bases between. Germline V gene sequence: CDR1 LGHNA, CDR2 YSLEER. The CDR3 contains 17 residues. The DNA for the CDR3 is TGCGCCAGCAGCCAATCGTGGACTGTCGGCGGCACAGATACGCAGTATTTT. This codes for CASSQSWTVGGTDTQYF.

This clonotype was picked up a small number of times. J is TRBJ2-2 and V is TRBV18, with TRBD1 identical over 7 bases. Trimming cost V 1 base and J 3 bases; bases outside gene matches: 8. The CDR3 length is 17 residues. CDR1 is KGHSH and CDR2 is LQKENI in the germline V gene. CDR3 nucleotide sequence: TGTGCCAGCTCACCACAGTATAGGACAGGATACACCGGGGAGCTGTTTTTT. Protein sequence: CASSPQYRTGYTGELFF.

This clonotype was found a few times. The chain has TRBV6-5 and TRBJ2-3, with D perhaps matching TRBD1 (5 bases). Germline V gene lookup returns CDR1 MNHEY and CDR2 SVGAGI. CDR3 size: 14 residues. V was cut by 7 bases and J by 2 bases, with 13 bases left in between. The CDR3 spells CASTSGLITDTQYF. The CDR3 nucleotides are TGTGCCAGCACTTCAGGGCTGATCACAGATACGCAGTATTTT.

V usage is TRBV7-8 and J usage is TRBJ2-1; TRBD2 agrees at 13 bases. V gave up 5 bases and J gave up 0 bases; unmatched junction bases: 7. CDR3 size: 18 residues. The V gene's germline CDR1 is SGHVS and CDR2 FQNEAQ. CDR3 in amino acids: CASSRGTSGVSSYNEQFF. Written as DNA, the CDR3 is TGTGCCAGCAGCCGTGGGACTAGCGGGGTTAGCTCCTACAATGAGCAGTTCTTC.

V usage is TRBV5-1 and J usage is TRBJ2-7, with 12 bases that match TRBD1. The CDR3 runs to 15 residues. Germline CDR1 and CDR2: SGHRS and YFSETQ. V shed 0 bases and J 6 bases; nucleotides not matched to a gene: 4. CDR3 in amino acids: CASSLGSGQGAEQYF. Here the CDR3 DNA reads TGCGCCAGCAGCTTGGGGTCGGGACAGGGGGCCGAGCAGTACTTC.

This clonotype has a handful of counts. This chain connects TRBV7-9 to TRBJ2-3; 7 bases line up with TRBD2. The CDR3 is 16 amino acids. The V gene's germline CDR1 is SEHNR and CDR2 FQNEAQ (reference sequence). V lost 4 bases to trimming and J lost 1 base; unmatched junction nucleotides: 8. This CDR3 reads CASSWMAGVRTDTQYF. The CDR3 bases are TGTGCCAGCAGCTGGATGGCGGGAGTTCGCACAGATACGCAGTATTTT.

This clonotype appeared once. Germline is not matched at one junction end, which may reflect a read error. This sequence joins TRBV7-8 and TRBJ1-5; no clear D gene. CDR1 is SGHVS, CDR2 FQNEAQ, per germline. The CDR3 totals 14 residues. CDR3 nucleotide sequence: TGTGCCAGCAGCCTAGCAGAGTGGGGTCAGCCCCAGCATTTT. It yields the protein CASSLAEWGQPQHF.

The chain couples TRBV3-1 to TRBJ2-5; a weak D match, TRBD2 (5 bases). This CDR3 spans 15 amino acids. V was cut by 1 base and J by 5 bases, with 14 bases left in between. The germline gives CDR1 LGHDT, CDR2 YNNKEL (reference sequence). CDR3 sequence: CASSQGGGLGETQYF. In nucleotides, the CDR3 is TGTGCCAGCAGCCAAGGAGGCGGGTTGGGGGAGACCCAGTACTTC.

The chain's CDR3 is CASSMSGGDTEAFF. In DNA form, the CDR3 reads TGTGCCAGTAGTATGTCGGGGGGAGACACTGAAGCTTTCTTT. V is TRBV19 and J is TRBJ1-1; possibly TRBD1 for D (5 bases). The CDR3 is made up of 14 amino acids. CDR1 is LNHDA and CDR2 is SQIVND in the germline V gene (reference sequence). Trimming shortened V by 3 bases and J by 3 bases, and 11 bases separated the two germline ends.

This clonotype was observed many times. This chain links TRBV30 with TRBJ2-2; no clear D gene. The germline V gene has CDR1 GTSNPN and CDR2 SVGIG (reference sequence). The CDR3 has 15 residues. Trimming pared 2 bases from V and 3 bases from J, leaving 13 bases between. The CDR3 here is CAWSTEDGYTGELFF. The CDR3 DNA reads as TGTGCCTGGAGTACCGAGGACGGATACACCGGGGAGCTGTTTTTT.

This clonotype was counted only a few times. This chain connects TRBV27 to TRBJ2-4; D possibly corresponds to TRBD2 (5 bases). This CDR3 region has 15 residues. V lost 8 bases to trimming and J lost 0 bases, with 14 bases between them. Germline V gene sequence: CDR1 MNHEY, CDR2 SMNVEV (reference sequence). CDR3 sequence (DNA): TGTGCCAGCCCTCGGGGTGGTCTAGCCAAAAACATTCAGTACTTC. It yields the protein CASPRGGLAKNIQYF.

There are a few counts of this clonotype. J is TRBJ2-6 and V is TRBV14; 7 nucleotides agree with TRBD1. J was trimmed by 4 bases and V by 1 base; bases with no gene match: 10. This CDR3 is 18 amino acids long. The germline V gene encodes CDR1 SGHDN and CDR2 FVKESK. The CDR3 region is CASSQVRDSRWGANVLTF. CDR3 DNA sequence: TGTGCCAGCAGCCAAGTGAGGGACAGCCGTTGGGGGGCCAACGTCCTGACTTTC.

This rearrangement joins TRBV12-3 or TRBV12-4 to TRBJ2-3; D perhaps matches TRBD1 (5 bases). V was shortened by 4 bases and J by 5 bases, with 13 bases between the two germline ends. The CDR3 runs to 14 residues. The CDR3 nucleotides are TGTGCCAGCAGTTGGGGCTCGAGGCGAGATACGCAGTATTTT. Its protein is CASSWGSRRDTQYF.

The chain combines TRBV20-1 with TRBJ2-7; 7 bases match TRBD1. V shed 4 bases and J 6 bases; nucleotides not matched to a gene: 12. CDR1 and CDR2 (germline): DFQATT, SNEGSKA (reference sequence). The CDR3 spans 14 residues. CDR3 in DNA: TGCAGTGCTACCACCGGGGACAGTAGATCCGAGCAGTACTTC. Protein product: CSATTGDSRSEQYF.

V is TRBV3-1 and J is TRBJ1-1; 8 nucleotides agree with TRBD1. V dropped 2 bases and J dropped 4; count of bases not matched to a gene: 6. Germline V CDR1 and CDR2: LGHDT, YNNKEL (reference sequence). CDR3 length: 15 amino acids. CDR3 in amino acids: CASSQWPGGGTEAFF. CDR3 DNA sequence: TGTGCCAGCAGCCAATGGCCAGGGGGCGGCACTGAAGCTTTCTTT.

This clonotype was counted many times. This sequence joins TRBV27 and TRBJ1-2; 9 nucleotides line up with TRBD1. CDR1 and CDR2 from the germline V gene are MNHEY and SMNVEV (reference sequence). This CDR3 is 13 amino acids long. V was pared by 6 bases and J by 5 bases, with 4 bases of the junction left unmatched. CDR3 in amino acids: CASSYGQGYGYTF. The CDR3 nucleotides are TGTGCCAGCAGCTATGGACAGGGGTATGGCTACACCTTC.

This clonotype was seen a few times. The J gene is TRBJ2-7, the V gene TRBV11-1; TRBD2 might be the D (5 bases). Trimming took off 5 bases at V and 1 base at J, with 15 bases between the two ends. In germline, CDR1 is SGHAT, CDR2 FQDESV (reference sequence). The CDR3 runs 15 residues. This chain's CDR3 is CASSPNRGSSYEQYF. The CDR3 region has the DNA TGTGCCAGCAGCCCAAACCGGGGATCTTCCTACGAGCAGTACTTC.

This clonotype was seen more than once but under ten times. CDR3 residues: CASSFATGTGSTDTQYF. CDR3 coding DNA: TGCGCCAGCAGCTTCGCCACGGGGACAGGGAGCACAGATACGCAGTATTTT. This chain uses TRBV5-1 with TRBJ2-3; 9 nucleotides agree with TRBD1. The CDR3 extends over 17 amino acids. The germline V gene has CDR1 SGHRS and CDR2 YFSETQ. J was trimmed by 0 bases and V by 2 bases; bases with no gene match: 7.

This clonotype was seen a few times. The V and J genes are TRBV20-1 and TRBJ2-3; TRBD1 might be the D (6 bases). The V end was cut by 4 bases, the J end by 0 bases, with 14 bases between. The germline V gene encodes CDR1 DFQATT and CDR2 SNEGSKA (reference sequence). This CDR3 has 15 residues. The CDR3 reads CSANPGHSSTDTQYF. CDR3 bases: TGCAGTGCTAATCCGGGACACTCAAGCACAGATACGCAGTATTTT.

This clonotype has a count of ten or more. The chain recombines TRBV20-1 with TRBJ2-1, with D hard to call. Germline-derived CDR1 and CDR2 are DFQATT and SNEGSKA (reference sequence). CDR3 length: 14 residues. Trimming stripped 6 bases from V and 0 bases from J, with 12 bases between. The CDR3: CSAIRMSSYNEQFF. CDR3 sequence (DNA): TGCAGTGCCATCAGGATGAGCTCCTACAATGAGCAGTTCTTC.

This clonotype was picked up a small number of times. The chain links TRBV12-3 or TRBV12-4 to TRBJ2-7, with 7 bases aligning to TRBD1. V was clipped by 3 bases and J by 4 bases; unmatched bases: 6. This CDR3 comprises 14 residues. The CDR3 protein is CASSLNRGGYEQYF. In DNA form, the CDR3 reads TGTGCCAGCAGTTTGAACAGGGGCGGGTACGAGCAGTACTTC.

The chain carries TRBV5-1 and TRBJ2-2; the D is unclear. Between the trimmed V and J ends, which lost 5 bases and 0 bases, there was a span of 11 bases. CDR3 length: 15 amino acids. The germline V gene has CDR1 SGHRS and CDR2 YFSETQ. Here the CDR3 DNA reads TGCGCCAGCAGACCCCAGGTCGCGAACACCGGGGAGCTGTTTTTT. Protein sequence: CASRPQVANTGELFF.

The V and J genes are TRBV11-3 and TRBJ2-7; no reliable D call. The germline V and J ends were trimmed by 3 bases and 7 bases, with 13 bases remaining between them. This CDR3 comprises 13 residues. The germline CDR1 and CDR2 sequences are SGHNT and YENEEA. CDR3 in amino acids: CASSLVRTPEQYF. CDR3 coding DNA: TGTGCCAGCAGCTTGGTTCGGACGCCAGAGCAGTACTTC. Filled out from reference TRBV11-3 and TRBJ2-7, the complete variable domain reads EAGVVQSPRYKIIEKKQPVAFWCNPISGHNTLYWYLQNLGQGPELLIRYENEEAVDDSQLPKDRFSAERLKGVDSTLKIQPAELGDSAVYLCASSLVRTPEQYFGPGTRLTVT.

V is TRBV12-3 or TRBV12-4 and J is TRBJ2-1, with a weak D call TRBD2 (7 bases). The CDR3 has 15 residues. The ends were cut back, 7 bases at V and 1 base at J, with 14 bases in the middle. The CDR3 DNA is TGTGCCAGCACCGGGGGGCCCACGTCCTACAATGAGCAGTTCTTC. It encodes CASTGGPTSYNEQFF.

The gene calls are TRBV5-1 and TRBJ1-2; the D gene is possibly TRBD1 (6 bases). CDR3 length: 14 residues. The germline V gene encodes CDR1 SGHRS and CDR2 YFSETQ. V was shortened by 2 bases and J by 4 bases, with 12 bases between the two germline ends. Here the CDR3 DNA reads TGCGCCAGCAGCTTTCACGGGACACTCTATGGCTACACCTTC. This gives the protein CASSFHGTLYGYTF.

This chain joins TRBV9 and TRBJ1-6; perhaps TRBD1 as D (5 bases). Germline loops: CDR1 SGDLS, CDR2 YYNGEE. Trimming cost V 4 bases and J 5 bases, with 10 bases left between them. The CDR3 has 14 amino acids. Here the CDR3 reads CASSSAGDNSPLHF. CDR3 in DNA: TGTGCCAGCAGCTCAGCGGGGGATAATTCACCCCTCCACTTT.